Listed below are T cell receptor beta chains from one sample, sequenced in a study of cytomegalovirus exposure and HLA in healthy donors. Sequencing was performed with immunoSEQ multiplex PCR; in TCRdb, only in-frame clones are kept and a portion is missing. The sample has roughly 75,000 clones; approximately 95% are singletons. Sequencing was done on a sample of PBMCs. The source is a woman aged 18-30 years in good health and CMV-seronegative. The CDR3 runs from the conserved cysteine through the conserved F or W. Fields, in order: V gene, D gene, clone size, J gene, CDR3 DNA, CDR3 protein. The D gene is left open where the match is weak. Only part of the rows carry a size: once, few, many, or a class if the clone is expanded.

TRBV5-1	NA	once	TRBJ2-2	TGCGCCAGCAGCTCTGGACAGCCTCGAGCTTCGAACACCGGGGAGCTGTTTTTT	CASSSGQPRASNTGELFF
TRBV25-1	NA	NA	TRBJ2-5	TGTGCCAGCAGTGAATGGCGGGACAGACAAGAGACCCAGTACTTC	CASSEWRDRQETQYF
TRBV13	TRBD1	NA	TRBJ2-2	TGTGCCAGCAGCTCACAGGGGACCGGGGAGCTGTTTTTT	CASSSQGTGELFF
TRBV5-1	NA	NA	TRBJ1-1	TGCGCCAGCAGCTTGGGGAGCATGAACACTGAAGCTTTCTTT	CASSLGSMNTEAFF
TRBV6-1	TRBD1	NA	TRBJ1-2	TGTGCCAGCAGTAATGCAGGGGGCTATGGCTACACCTTC	CASSNAGGYGYTF
TRBV18	NA	NA	TRBJ2-3	TGTGCCAGCTCACGACAATCCTGGGGCACAGATACGCAGTATTTT	CASSRQSWGTDTQYF
TRBV2	TRBD1	NA	TRBJ1-6	TGTGCCAGCAGTGAAGCGAGGGGGACAGGAAATAATTCACCCCTCCACTTT	CASSEARGTGNNSPLHF
TRBV10-2	TRBD2	NA	TRBJ2-1	TGCGCCAGCAGTGATCTAGCGGGACACGGGCAGTTCTTC	CASSDLAGHGQFF
TRBV19	NA	NA	TRBJ2-3	TGTGCCAGTAGTATAGATCCGGATACGCAGTATTTT	CASSIDPDTQYF
TRBV11-3	TRBD2	NA	TRBJ2-5	TGTGCCAGCAGAAGCGGGAGGGAAGAGACCCAGTACTTC	CASRSGREETQYF
TRBV7-9	TRBD1	NA	TRBJ2-7	TGTGCCAGCAGCTTAGGGGGACAGGGGCCCTACGAGCAGTACTTC	CASSLGGQGPYEQYF
TRBV15	NA	once	TRBJ2-7	TGTGCCACCAGCAGAGAGGGGGCTCTGCGCTACGAGCAGTACTTC	CATSREGALRYEQYF
TRBV4-1	TRBD1	NA	TRBJ1-2	TGCGCCAGCAGGGGACAGGGGCAAATCCCGTGGGACTATGGCTACACCTTC	CASRGQGQIPWDYGYTF
TRBV15	NA	NA	TRBJ2-1	TGTGCCACCAGCAGAGACTACGACAATGAGCAGTTCTTC	CATSRDYDNEQFF
TRBV6-1	TRBD1	NA	TRBJ1-2	TGTGCCAGCAGTGAAGAAATCCGGACAGGGGGTCGTTATGGCTACACCTTC	CASSEEIRTGGRYGYTF
TRBV4-1	NA	NA	TRBJ1-5	TGCGCCAGCAGTCCTTGGGGGGACGGCAATCAGCCCCAGCATTTT	CASSPWGDGNQPQHF
TRBV7-6	NA	NA	TRBJ1-5	TGTGCCAGCAGCTTAGCGGGAGGGGTTAGCAATCAGCCCCAGCATTTT	CASSLAGGVSNQPQHF
TRBV5-1	TRBD2	NA	TRBJ2-1	TGCGCCAGCAGCCCCGGGACTACCCACGGGGATGAGCAGTTCTTC	CASSPGTTHGDEQFF
TRBV6-5	NA	NA	TRBJ2-7	TGTGCCAGCACCCGAGGGGGCGAGCAGTACTTC	CASTRGGEQYF
TRBV2	TRBD1	NA	TRBJ2-7	TGTGCCAGCAGGCGGGACAGGAAATCCTACGAGCAGTACTTC	CASRRDRKSYEQYF
TRBV5-1	NA	NA	TRBJ2-1	TGCGCCAGCAGCTTCTTCGAGTACAATGAGCAGTTCTTC	CASSFFEYNEQFF
TRBV6-1	NA	NA	TRBJ2-5	TGTGCCAGCAGTGAATCCGATGGGACTCAAGAGACCCAGTACTTC	CASSESDGTQETQYF
TRBV18	TRBD1	NA	TRBJ2-1	TGTGCCAGCTCACAGGGCTTTGACAGGGCCTACAATGAGCAGTTCTTC	CASSQGFDRAYNEQFF
TRBV18	NA	once	TRBJ1-5	TGTGCCAGCTCACCAACCCCGGATCAGGGACAGCCCCAGCATTTT	CASSPTPDQGQPQHF
TRBV5-1	NA	NA	TRBJ1-5	TGCGCCAGCAGAATTGGGCTTAGCAATCAGCCCCAGCATTTT	CASRIGLSNQPQHF
TRBV7-2	NA	NA	TRBJ2-3	TGTGCCAGCAGACTGAGCGAGATCACAGATACGCAGTATTTT	CASRLSEITDTQYF
TRBV5-5	NA	NA	TRBJ2-1	TGTGCCAGCAGCCTGACAGGCGATACCTACAATGAGCAGTTCTTC	CASSLTGDTYNEQFF
TRBV6-5	NA	NA	TRBJ1-5	TGTGCCAGCAGTTACCCCGGAGGGCCCCAGCATTTT	CASSYPGGPQHF
TRBV5-1	TRBD2	NA	TRBJ2-7	TGCGCCAGCAGCTCCGGACTAGCGGGAGAGCCCTCCTACGAGCAGTACTTC	CASSSGLAGEPSYEQYF
TRBV10-1	TRBD1	NA	TRBJ1-1	TGCGCCAGCAGTGAGCGACAGGGGATGAACACTGAAGCTTTCTTT	CASSERQGMNTEAFF
TRBV4-1	NA	NA	TRBJ1-5	TGCGCCAGCAGCCCTCCTGGCGGGGCCAATCAGCCCCAGCATTTT	CASSPPGGANQPQHF
TRBV6-1	NA	NA	TRBJ1-1	TGTGCCAGCAGTGACTCAGGGGAAGGGAACACTGAAGCTTTCTTT	CASSDSGEGNTEAFF
TRBV6-5	NA	NA	TRBJ1-2	TGTGCCAGCAGTTACTCGTTGTCAGGGAATTATGGCTACACCTTC	CASSYSLSGNYGYTF
TRBV6-6	NA	NA	TRBJ1-2	TGTGCCAGCAGTTTTACAGGGAATGGTGGCTACACCTTC	CASSFTGNGGYTF
TRBV9	TRBD2	NA	TRBJ2-1	TGTGCCAGCAGCGTAGAGCTCTCCGGGAGGGTTGGCAATGAGCAGTTCTTC	CASSVELSGRVGNEQFF
TRBV5-6	NA	NA	TRBJ2-5	TGTGCCAGCAGCTCCTACCGGGAGGGGGCTGGGGAGACCCAGTACTTC	CASSSYREGAGETQYF
TRBV28	NA	NA	TRBJ1-1	TGTGCCAGCACCCACCGGGACACAAGGAACACTGAAGCTTTCTTT	CASTHRDTRNTEAFF
TRBV10-3	NA	NA	TRBJ1-2	TGTGCCATCAGTGAGTCGAGGGCGGACTATGGCTACACCTTC	CAISESRADYGYTF
TRBV13	NA	NA	TRBJ2-7	TGTGCCAGCAGCTCACGGAGACTAGAAGGTTACGAGCAGTACTTC	CASSSRRLEGYEQYF
TRBV5-6	TRBD1	NA	TRBJ2-1	TGTGCCAGCAGCTTTCAGGGGGCAAATGAGCAGTTCTTC	CASSFQGANEQFF
TRBV10-3	NA	NA	TRBJ1-1	TGTGCCATCAGTGCCCACGACAACCACGAAGCTTTCTTT	CAISAHDNHEAFF
TRBV27	NA	NA	TRBJ2-3	TGTGCCAGCAGTTTATTTGTCGGGGGTTCTGGCACAGATACGCAGTATTTT	CASSLFVGGSGTDTQYF
TRBV2	NA	NA	TRBJ1-5	TGTGCCAGCAGTGGAGGACTTAGCAATCAGCCCCAGCATTTT	CASSGGLSNQPQHF
TRBV10-3	TRBD1	NA	TRBJ2-7	TGTGCCATCAGTGAGCGACCCGGGACAGCGCACTCCTACGAGCAGTACTTC	CAISERPGTAHSYEQYF
TRBV12-5	TRBD1	once	TRBJ1-1	TGTGCTAGTGGTTTGGACAGGGGGGCTGAAGCTTTCTTT	CASGLDRGAEAFF
TRBV6-5	NA	NA	TRBJ1-1	TGTGCCAGCAGGGACACGGCTGAAGCTTTCTTT	CASRDTAEAFF
TRBV5-4	TRBD1	once	TRBJ1-1	TGTGCCAGCAGCTCAGGGACAGTTGTGAACACTGAAGCTTTCTTT	CASSSGTVVNTEAFF
TRBV27	NA	few	TRBJ2-7	TGTGCCAGCAGTTCACTTCCACTGGGACAAAGCGAGCAGTACTTC	CASSSLPLGQSEQYF
TRBV10-3	TRBD2	NA	TRBJ2-1	TGTGCCATCAGTGATCGGGAGGGGGACAATGAGCAGTTCTTC	CAISDREGDNEQFF